The 13 T cell receptor beta chains listed next were all sequenced from one sample in a study of blood T cell repertoires in COVID-19. Assay used: immunoSEQ multiplex PCR; TCRdb lists only in-frame clones, some missing. The sample lists approximately 200,000 clones; about 85% were seen once. Sample: peripheral blood. The receptor set was obtained from a man between 40 and 49 years old with acute or convalescent COVID-19.

V gene TRBV6-2 or TRBV6-3 combines with J gene TRBJ2-5; a possible D gene is TRBD2 (5 bases). The CDR3 consists of 13 residues. From germline, CDR1 is MNHEY and CDR2 SVGEGT. Trimming removed 6 bases at V and 2 bases at J, with 10 bases between. DNA of the CDR3: TGTGCCAGCAGCCATTCGGGGCAAGAGACCCAGTACTTC. Protein product: CASSHSGQETQYF.

The chain employs TRBV5-1 and TRBJ2-5; D is unclear. This CDR3 spans 13 amino acids. From germline, CDR1 is SGHRS and CDR2 YFSETQ. V was clipped by 1 base and J by 5 bases, with 9 bases between them. CDR3 coding DNA: TGCGCCAGCAGCTTGAATCTCGGGGAGACCCAGTACTTC. It encodes CASSLNLGETQYF. The full variable domain, completed using reference TRBV5-1 and TRBJ2-5, is KAGVTQTPRYLIKTRGQQVTLSCSPISGHRSVSWYQQTPGQGLQFLFEYFSETQRNKGNFPGRFSGRQFSNSRSEMNVSTLELGDSALYLCASSLNLGETQYFGPGTRLLVL.

This chain links TRBV9 with TRBJ2-1; D not certain. Germline V gene sequence: CDR1 SGDLS, CDR2 YYNGEE. With 3 bases removed from V and 0 bases from J, the gap between germline ends came to 10 bases. The CDR3 covers 15 residues. CDR3 coding DNA: TGTGCCAGCAGCGCCGGGTATAGCTCCTACAATGAGCAGTTCTTC. It encodes CASSAGYSSYNEQFF.

On this clone itself: The identical CDR3 is also encoded by other nucleotide sequences in the sample. The rearrangement joins TRBV5-1 to TRBJ1-4; weak D call: TRBD1 (6 bases). There are 15 residues in the CDR3. Trimming shortened V by 0 bases and J by 2 bases, and 8 bases separated the two germline ends. Germline CDR1 reads SGHRS; CDR2 reads YFSETQ. DNA for the CDR3: TGCGCCAGCAGCTTGGCAGGGGCCACTAATGAAAAACTGTTTTTT. It specifies CASSLAGATNEKLFF.

This clone was seen only once. The V call is TRBV7-3, the J call TRBJ2-5; 9 bases are shared with TRBD1. The J segment lost 7 bases and the V segment lost 5 bases, leaving 8 bases of the junction unmatched. This CDR3 is built from 14 residues. Germline loops: CDR1 SGHTA, CDR2 FQGTGA. The CDR3 is CASSPGTGLGTQYF. The CDR3 DNA follows: TGTGCCAGCAGCCCCGGGACAGGGCTCGGGACCCAGTACTTC.

As DNA, the CDR3 is TGCGCCAGCAGCTTGGACAGGGGGCTGGGGGAGCTGTTTTTT. Protein sequence: CASSLDRGLGELFF. The gene calls are TRBV5-1 and TRBJ2-2; the match to TRBD1 covers 9 bases. The J segment lost 8 bases and the V segment lost 0 bases, leaving 2 bases of the junction unmatched. From germline, CDR1 is SGHRS and CDR2 YFSETQ. The length of the CDR3 is 14 residues.

CDR3 sequence reads: CASSLTGYTEAFF. The CDR3 DNA reads as TGTGCCAGCAGCTTGACAGGGTATACTGAAGCTTTCTTT. This chain uses TRBV5-8 with TRBJ1-1, with D perhaps TRBD1 (6 bases). CDR1 and CDR2 from the germline V gene are SGHTS and YDEGEE. V was cut by 1 base and J by 5 bases, with 9 bases left in between. The CDR3 spans 13 residues.

The CDR3 loop reads CSVTQGLSSQPQHF. As DNA, the CDR3 is TGCAGCGTTACCCAGGGTTTGTCCAGCCAGCCCCAGCATTTT. V and J are TRBV29-1 and TRBJ1-5, with D perhaps TRBD1 (5 bases). Germline CDR1 SQVTM, CDR2 ANQGSEA. The CDR3 runs 14 residues. Trimming stripped 5 bases from V and 7 bases from J, with 18 bases between.

The chain has TRBV5-1 and TRBJ2-5, with no clear D. Trimming stripped 4 bases from V and 5 bases from J, with 15 bases between. Germline V gene lookup returns CDR1 SGHRS and CDR2 YFSETQ. This CDR3 contains 14 residues. For the CDR3, the DNA is TGCGCCAGCAGCCTGGTAGTGCTCGAGGAGACCCAGTACTTC. Protein: CASSLVVLEETQYF.

The chain joins TRBV5-4 to TRBJ2-5; 7 bases fit TRBD1. V lost 3 bases and J lost 1; bases outside the gene matches: 6. From germline, CDR1 is SGHNT and CDR2 YYREEE (reference sequence). There are 15 residues in the CDR3. The CDR3 coding sequence is TGTGCCAGCAGCTATTCCGGGACAGTCCAAGAGACCCAGTACTTC. Translated, it gives CASSYSGTVQETQYF.

V is TRBV5-1 and J is TRBJ1-4; D is ambiguous. V shed 5 bases and J shed 0 bases, with 14 bases lying between them. Germline CDR1 and CDR2: SGHRS and YFSETQ. The CDR3 runs 16 residues. CDR3 DNA sequence: TGCGCCAGCAGTCTAGTACCCCCAGCAACTAATGAAAAACTGTTTTTT. Protein sequence: CASSLVPPATNEKLFF.

The gene calls are TRBV10-3 and TRBJ2-7; D gene ambiguous. The germline V gene has CDR1 ENHRY and CDR2 SYGVKD. V lost 10 bases, J lost 3 bases, and 16 bases lay in between. CDR3 length: 13 amino acids. CDR3 bases: TGTGCCACCTCCCTAGTCGATAGCTACGAGCAGTACTTC. This sequence encodes CATSLVDSYEQYF.

This chain links TRBV30 with TRBJ2-5, with 8 bases that match TRBD2. The CDR3 has 15 residues. Trimming at V came to 2 bases and at J to 4 bases, leaving 9 bases not matched to a gene. Germline V gene sequence: CDR1 GTSNPN, CDR2 SVGIG (reference sequence). CDR3 sequence: CAWSLGGGMRETQYF. CDR3 in DNA: TGTGCCTGGAGTTTGGGCGGGGGGATGCGAGAGACCCAGTACTTC.